This T cell receptor beta chain derives from a study of regulatory dendritic cells for organ transplantation. Produced via immunoSEQ multiplex PCR; TCRdb's table is partial and in-frame only. The sample includes 25,000 to 35,000 clones, 82% seen only once; the top ten take less than 0.5%. Findings and caveats of the study: Memory CD8+ clonal expansion seemed more limited with regulatory than mature dendritic cells.

Regarding this clone: The antigen remains unidentified.

Sequenced material: naive CD8+ T cells from blood. Subset reported: CD45RA+ naive T cells. The sequence was collected from a human donor in good health.

The CDR3 nucleotides are TGTGCCAGCAGCTCCCCGGGGGGGCAAGAGACCCAGTACTTC. Translation: CASSSPGGQETQYF. V gene TRBV6-5 combines with J gene TRBJ2-5, with 8 nucleotides matching TRBD2. J was trimmed by 2 bases and V by 6 bases; bases with no gene match: 5. Germline V lookup: CDR1 MNHEY, CDR2 SVGAGI. The CDR3 sequence is 14 residues long.